One T cell receptor beta chain is described in this entry. The CDR3 totals 18 residues. Assay: immunoSEQ multiplex PCR; the TCRdb copy retains only in-frame clones and omits some. This table has 78,000 or so clones, 91% appearing once. This specimen comes from a study of technical replicates of blood from a handful of donors. The clonotype comes from a human donor in good health. Some clones in this sample may be carry-over from other donors' samples. The sample comprised T cells isolated from PBMCs. The chain carries TRBV1 and TRBJ2-5; the table calls TRBD2, which could not be checked here. TRBV1 is a listed pseudogene. CDR3 DNA sequence: TGCACCAGCAGCCAAGATTATGGAACTAGCGGGGAGCAAGAGACCCAGTACTTC. Translated: CTSSQDYGTSGEQETQYF.